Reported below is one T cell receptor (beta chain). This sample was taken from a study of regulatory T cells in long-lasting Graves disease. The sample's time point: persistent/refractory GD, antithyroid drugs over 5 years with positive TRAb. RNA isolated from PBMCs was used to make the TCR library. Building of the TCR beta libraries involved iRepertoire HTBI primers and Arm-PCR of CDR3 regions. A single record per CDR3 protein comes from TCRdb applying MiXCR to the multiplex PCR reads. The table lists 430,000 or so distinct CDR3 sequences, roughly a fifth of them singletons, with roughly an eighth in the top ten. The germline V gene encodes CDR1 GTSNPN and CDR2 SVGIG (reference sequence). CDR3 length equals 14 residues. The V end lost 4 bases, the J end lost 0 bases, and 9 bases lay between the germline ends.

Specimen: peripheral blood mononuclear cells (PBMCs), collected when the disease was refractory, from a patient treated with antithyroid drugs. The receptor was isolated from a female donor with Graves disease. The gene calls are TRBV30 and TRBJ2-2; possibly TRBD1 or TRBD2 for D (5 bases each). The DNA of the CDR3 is TGTGCCTGGAAAGGGACCACGAACACCGGGGAGCTGTTTTTT. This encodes CAWKGTTNTGELFF.